This entry lists 7 T cell receptor beta chains sequenced from one sample in a study of Ad26.COV2.S vaccination and SARS-CoV-2 variants. Documented treatment: some 19 received Ad26.COV2.S at low or high dose, single or two shots; about five received placebo; per-sample allocation not given. Following the first vaccine or placebo injection, samples were taken on day 63. TCRdb's table, derived via immunoSEQ multiplex PCR, lists solely in-frame clones and lacks some. Found here are about 400,000 clones, about nine tenths of them singletons; the top ten hold approximately 3.7%. The source material was peripheral blood, sampled in a trial of Ad26.COV2.S vaccine versus placebo. The receptors derive from a person aged 18-60 years who received the Ad26.COV2.S COVID-19 vaccine or a placebo.

The chain has TRBV18 and TRBJ1-1, with D tentatively TRBD1 (6 bases). The V gene's germline CDR1 is KGHSH and CDR2 LQKENI. Trimming shortened V by 0 bases and J by 5 bases, and 10 bases separated the two germline ends. This CDR3 has 14 residues. In DNA form, the CDR3 reads TGTGCCAGCTCACCACCAGGGGGTATTACTGAAGCTTTCTTT. This codes for CASSPPGGITEAFF.

A few counts support this clone. V gene TRBV4-1 combines with J gene TRBJ2-1; no clear D gene. Germline V gene lookup returns CDR1 MGHRA and CDR2 YSYEKL. The CDR3 has 13 residues. V was trimmed by 0 bases and J by 7 bases, leaving 7 bases between them. The CDR3 here is CASSQDNRNEQFF. The CDR3 bases are TGCGCCAGCAGCCAAGATAACCGGAATGAGCAGTTCTTC.

The V call is TRBV2, the J call TRBJ1-6, with D possibly TRBD1 on 6 matching bases. The germline gives CDR1 SNHLY, CDR2 FYNNEI. The CDR3 is 13 amino acids. Trimming removed 10 bases from V and 9 bases from J, with 16 bases in between. The CDR3 DNA is TGTGCCATCACCGGGACACTTATTTCACCCCTCCACTTT. This codes for CAITGTLISPLHF.

This chain joins TRBV29-1 and TRBJ2-7, with 8 nucleotides matching TRBD1. CDR3 length: 12 amino acids. Germline V gives CDR1 SQVTM, CDR2 ANQGSEA. With V trimmed by 4 bases and J by 6 bases, 5 bases remained unmatched. The CDR3: CSVGQGFGEQYF. The CDR3, as DNA: TGCAGCGTTGGACAGGGGTTCGGCGAGCAGTACTTC.

J is TRBJ2-7 and V is TRBV3-1 (or the pseudogene TRBV3-2); D possibly uses TRBD1 or TRBD2 (5 bases each). CDR1 and CDR2 from the germline V gene are LGHDT and YNNKEL (reference sequence). The CDR3 is 15 amino acids. Between the trimmed V and J ends, which lost 1 base and 2 bases, there was a span of 12 bases. The CDR3 is CASSQVRDGAYEQYF. The CDR3 DNA reads as TGTGCCAGCAGCCAAGTAAGGGACGGAGCCTACGAGCAGTACTTC.

The chain recombines TRBV4-1 with TRBJ2-1; 9 nucleotides match TRBD1. CDR3 length equals 14 residues. The J segment lost 10 bases and the V segment lost 6 bases, leaving 10 bases of the junction unmatched. Germline CDR1 reads MGHRA; CDR2 reads YSYEKL. The CDR3 DNA is TGCGCCAGCAGGCCCGGGACAGGGACCCCCGAGCAGTTCTTC. Translated: CASRPGTGTPEQFF.

The J gene is TRBJ1-4, the V gene TRBV7-9; no firm D call. The length of the CDR3 is 15 residues. Germline CDR1 and CDR2: SEHNR and FQNEAQ (reference sequence). Between the trimmed V and J ends, which lost 1 base and 4 bases, there was a span of 10 bases. As DNA, the CDR3 is TGTGCCAGCAGCTTAGGGGGAGATAGTAATGAAAAACTGTTTTTT. Translation: CASSLGGDSNEKLFF.